The present TCR beta chain was sequenced within a study of regulatory T cells in long-lasting Graves disease. Study details: The definition of persistent Graves' disease was over 5 years of antithyroid drugs with positive TSH receptor antibodies.

From germline, CDR1 is DFQATT and CDR2 SNEGSKA (reference sequence). This CDR3 has 14 residues. The V gene end was trimmed by 3 bases and the J gene end by 3 bases; junction bases not matched to a gene: 5. Remarks on this clonotype: The target antigen is unknown.

Study-level results: Persistent disease preferred TRBV28, TRBJ1-2 and TRBJ2-5.

CDR3 regions were amplified by Arm-PCR using iRepertoire HTBI primers to build TCR beta libraries. TCRdb itself ran the multiplex PCR reads through MiXCR, one entry per CDR3 protein. The table shows fewer than 550,000 distinct CDR3 sequences, with about a fifth occurring only once. Time point reported: persistent/refractory GD, antithyroid drugs over 5 years with positive TRAb. PBMC-derived RNA was used for the TCR library. Diagnoses of Graves' disease were made by American Thyroid Association guidelines. V usage is TRBV20-1 and J usage is TRBJ2-3; 8 positions match TRBD1. The material sequenced was peripheral blood mononuclear cells (PBMCs), taken when the disease was refractory, from a patient treated with antithyroid drugs. The clonotype originates from a female donor with Graves disease. The CDR3 nucleotides are TGCAGTGCTAGTGGACAGGGTTGGACAGATACGCAGTATTTT. This codes for CSASGQGWTDTQYF.